Given below is one TCR beta chain in context. Its antigen is currently not known. Nothing much larger sits one base from this clone, and base qualities are not available. Library preparation employed the immunoSEQ multiplex PCR assay. The immuneACCESS repertoire file appears here via TCRdb, limited to in-frame rearrangements. These files lack a portion of the clones; in checked studies, under half of the deficit traces to unresolved V genes, and the cause of the others is not known. The sample data list approximately 47,000 clones, and about 90% of these were observed just once. In total, the top ten clones hold under 2% of the sample. Spanning cysteine to phenylalanine, the CDR3 consists of 13 amino acids. Left in the record is the CDR3 DNA by itself, 39 bases read in frame from the first base. Via the germline V gene (reference sequence), CDR1 is SEHNR and CDR2 FQNEAQ. The trim is 5 bases for V and 3 bases for J, with a gap of 11 bases between the germline ends.

This specimen comes from a study of T cell changes during pregnancy in multiple sclerosis (dated by TCRdb to the late 2010s). Background on the whole study: The study looked at changes in the T cell repertoire across pregnancy in women with multiple sclerosis.

The source is a female donor with multiple sclerosis, enrolled in a pregnancy study. The chain employs TRBV7-9 and TRBJ2-7; the D gene lacks a confident call. The sample consisted of peripheral blood, taken in the first trimester of pregnancy. The DNA reads as follows: TGTGCCAGCAGCGATGCCGACATCTACGAGCAGTACTTC. Translated, this gives CASSDADIYEQYF.